Listed here is a single TCR beta chain. As yet, its antigen is unknown. A single record per CDR3 protein comes from TCRdb applying MiXCR to the PCR reads. In the table there are approximately 630,000 distinct CDR3 sequences, about 25% of which are singletons. CDR3 size: 13 residues. The data stem from a study of molecular identifiers for immune sequencing clone quantification. Study as a whole: Replicates involved a five-way split of RNA from approximately 20,000 or 98,000 naive CD8 cells, with sequencing of four.

Study outcomes and limitations: One cell's worth of spiked Jurkat TCR RNA was reportedly detectable among about 930,000 naive cells.

The receptor was isolated from a human donor in good health. Some libraries in this study had Jurkat cell RNA spiked in. The sample taken for sequencing was naive CD8+ T cells from blood, with Jurkat cell RNA spiked in. Sample subset: FACS-sorted CD8+CD4-CCR7+CD45RA+ naive T cells. This sequence joins TRBV21-1 and TRBJ2-5; the table's D call of TRBD1 was not tested on the DNA. TRBV21-1 is a pseudogene segment. The chain's CDR3 is CASSKYQGGRAYF. CDR3 in DNA: TGTGCCAGCAGCAAATACCAGGGGGGAAGGGCGTACTTC.